This T cell receptor (beta chain) was identified during a study of PD-1 blockade in classical Hodgkin lymphoma (dated by TCRdb to about 2020). Background for the entire study: Nivolumab dosing was 3 mg/kg intravenously every 2 weeks, continuing until either disease progression or unacceptable toxicity. A peripheral blood immune signature of response to PD-1 blockade in classical Hodgkin lymphoma was defined using TCR beta sequencing and CyTOF.

The research as a whole found: Baseline diversity similar to that of newly diagnosed patients was observed in trial patients achieving complete response, whereas significantly lower diversity was observed in partial responders and progressors. Lower diversity was seen in patients whose nivolumab began less than 1 year after ASCT, and these patients were left out of later analyses so that immune reconstitution would not confound the results. A significant rise by C4D1 was seen in CD4+ but not CD8+ TCR diversity (p=0.0027 vs p=0.16), with the rise being most apparent in complete responders (p=0.02). The study covered only a single clinical trial cohort, and the causes of the repertoire differences, possibly disease activity or prior therapy, were still not defined. Baseline TCR diversity was reported to be lower in newly diagnosed patients than in healthy donors and to be lower still in relapsed/refractory patients.

As concerns this clone: The target of this receptor is not known. Nothing much larger sits one base from this clone, and base qualities are not available.

The time point label corresponds to: cycle 1 day 1 (C1D1), immediately before nivolumab initiation. Every trial patient had relapsed after autologous stem cell transplantation, and cohorts A, B and C differed in prior brentuximab vedotin exposure. The trial cohort included more than 55 patients with relapsed/refractory classical Hodgkin lymphoma, and each patient had a best overall response of complete response, partial response or progressive disease. Trial patients were treated with single-agent nivolumab in the multi-cohort phase II CheckMate 205 trial. Best overall response was determined by an independent review committee according to the 2007 International Working Group response criteria. PBMCs from the trial were collected at three points: immediately before nivolumab initiation (C1D1), and during therapy at cycle 2 day 1 and cycle 4 day 1. Peripheral blood was collected in 8 mL Vacutainer Cell Preparation Tubes, from which PBMCs were isolated by centrifugation and then cryopreserved.

The Qiagen DNeasy kit was used to extract genomic DNA both from unsorted PBMCs and from the negatively selected CD4+ and CD8+ fractions. TCR beta CDR3 regions were subjected to amplification by immunoSEQ multiplex PCR with primers that anneal to V and J segments. A synthetic immune receptor repertoire was used to minimize amplification bias, and remaining bias was computationally removed after sequencing. The original pipeline was this. Repertoire diversity was quantified as the Shannon entropy index using custom Python scripts. Unsorted, CD4+ and CD8+ repertoires were examined separately, except in combined analyses, for which CD4+ and CD8+ sequences were merged in silico. A clone was considered expanded if an increase in frequency of at least 2-fold after treatment relative to C1D1 was found, and a pseudocount of 0.5 was applied to clones undetected at baseline. Clones with 0 or 1 copy at C1D1 were classified as singleton clones, and clones with 2 or more copies were classified as non-singleton clones. By matching protein sequences in sorted samples from the same patient, clones expanded in unsorted samples were annotated as CD4+, CD8+ or unknown. Wilcoxon tests on paired samples were used to test diversity changes from C1D1 to C4D1. Not all clones reach the TCRdb copy of this immuneACCESS table, which keeps in-frame sequences only. Checked studies attribute under half of the gap to unresolved V genes and leave the rest unexplained. V and J calls and clone size are copied from that table; D and trimming were computed from the DNA. This sample has about 53,000 clones in its table, and more than 65% of those were observed once. In total, the top ten clones hold roughly 16% of the sample.

This sample comprised peripheral blood mononuclear cells (PBMCs), obtained at baseline. The clonotype was recovered from a human donor with classical Hodgkin lymphoma.

The CDR3 loop reads CASSQGTRYEQYV. The DNA sequence is as follows: TGTGCCAGCAGCCAAGGGACCCGCTACGAGCAGTACGTC. Recombination linked TRBV14 to TRBJ2-7; no D gene call is confident. CDR1 SGHDN and CDR2 FVKESK were looked up in the germline V gene. The CDR3 numbers 13 residues from cysteine through valine. CDR3 DNA is the only sequence kept; it has 39 bases, read in frame from the first base. V and J lose 1 base and 3 bases, and a span of 7 bases separates them.